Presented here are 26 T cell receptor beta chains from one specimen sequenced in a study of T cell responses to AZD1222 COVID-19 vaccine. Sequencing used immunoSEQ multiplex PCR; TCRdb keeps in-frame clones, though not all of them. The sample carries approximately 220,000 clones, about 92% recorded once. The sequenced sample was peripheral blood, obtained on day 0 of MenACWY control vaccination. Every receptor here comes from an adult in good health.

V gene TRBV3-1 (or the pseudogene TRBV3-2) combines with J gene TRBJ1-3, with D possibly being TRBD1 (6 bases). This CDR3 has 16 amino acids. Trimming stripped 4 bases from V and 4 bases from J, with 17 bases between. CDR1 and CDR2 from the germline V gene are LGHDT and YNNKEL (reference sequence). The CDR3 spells CASSPGGGMMGNTIYF. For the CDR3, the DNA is TGTGCCAGCAGCCCCGGGGGCGGAATGATGGGAAACACCATATATTTT.

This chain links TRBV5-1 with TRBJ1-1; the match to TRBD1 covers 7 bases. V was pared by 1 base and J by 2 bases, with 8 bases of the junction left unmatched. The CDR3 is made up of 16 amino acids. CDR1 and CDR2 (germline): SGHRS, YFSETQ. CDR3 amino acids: CASSLTGTAFNTEAFF. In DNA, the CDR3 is TGCGCCAGCAGCTTGACCGGGACAGCTTTCAACACTGAAGCTTTCTTT.

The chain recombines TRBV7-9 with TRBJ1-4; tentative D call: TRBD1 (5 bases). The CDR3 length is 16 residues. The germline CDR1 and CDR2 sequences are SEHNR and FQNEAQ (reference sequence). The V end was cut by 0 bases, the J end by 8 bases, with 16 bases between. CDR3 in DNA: TGTGCCAGCAGCTTAGCGGGGGTCCTGCCCAGGGAAAAACTGTTTTTT. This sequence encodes CASSLAGVLPREKLFF.

The CDR3, as DNA: TGTGCCAGTAGTCTCCGGGACAGGGGGAATGGCTACACCTTC. Amino acid sequence: CASSLRDRGNGYTF. The chain links TRBV19 to TRBJ1-2, with TRBD1 matching 11 bases. The CDR3 is 14 residues long. J lost 6 bases, V lost 5 bases, and 5 bases had no gene match. The V gene's germline CDR1 is LNHDA and CDR2 SQIVND (reference sequence).

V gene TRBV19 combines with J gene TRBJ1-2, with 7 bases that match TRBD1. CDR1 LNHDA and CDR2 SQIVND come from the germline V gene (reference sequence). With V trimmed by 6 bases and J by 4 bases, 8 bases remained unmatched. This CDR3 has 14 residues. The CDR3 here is CASRAGTDAYGYTF. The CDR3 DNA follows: TGTGCCAGTAGGGCCGGGACAGACGCCTATGGCTACACCTTC.

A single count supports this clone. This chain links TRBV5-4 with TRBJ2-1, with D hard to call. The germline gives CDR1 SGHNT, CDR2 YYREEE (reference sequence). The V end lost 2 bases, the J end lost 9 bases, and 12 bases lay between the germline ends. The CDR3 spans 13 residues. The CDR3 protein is CASSFDSHREQFF. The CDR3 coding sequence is TGTGCCAGCAGCTTCGACTCACACCGTGAGCAGTTCTTC.

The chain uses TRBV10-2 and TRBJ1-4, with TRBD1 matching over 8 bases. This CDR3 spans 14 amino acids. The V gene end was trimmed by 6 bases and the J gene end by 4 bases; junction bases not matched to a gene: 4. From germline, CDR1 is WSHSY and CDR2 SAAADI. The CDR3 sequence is CASRGTGLNEKLFF. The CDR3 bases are TGCGCCAGCAGGGGGACAGGCCTTAATGAAAAACTGTTTTTT.

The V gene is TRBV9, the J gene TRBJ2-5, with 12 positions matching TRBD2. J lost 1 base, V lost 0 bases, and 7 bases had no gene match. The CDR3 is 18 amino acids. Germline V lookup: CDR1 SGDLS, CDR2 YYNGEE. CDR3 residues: CASSVGGSSGGGQETQYF. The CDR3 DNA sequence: TGTGCCAGCAGCGTAGGTGGGTCTAGCGGGGGGGGCCAAGAGACCCAGTACTTC.

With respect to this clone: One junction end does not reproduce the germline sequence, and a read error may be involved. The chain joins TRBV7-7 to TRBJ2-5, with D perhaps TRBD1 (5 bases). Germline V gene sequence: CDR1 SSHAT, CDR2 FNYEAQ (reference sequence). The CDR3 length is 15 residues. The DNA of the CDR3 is TGTGCTAGCAGCTTAGGGGCTAGTCTACAAGAGACCCAGTACTTC. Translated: CASSLGASLQETQYF.

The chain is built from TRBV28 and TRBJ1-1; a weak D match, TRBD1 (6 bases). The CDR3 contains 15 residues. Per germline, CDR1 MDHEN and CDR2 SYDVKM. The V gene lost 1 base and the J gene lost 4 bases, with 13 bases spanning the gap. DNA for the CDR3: TGTGCCAGCAGTTTATCCCTCCAGGGGAGCACTGAAGCTTTCTTT. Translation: CASSLSLQGSTEAFF.

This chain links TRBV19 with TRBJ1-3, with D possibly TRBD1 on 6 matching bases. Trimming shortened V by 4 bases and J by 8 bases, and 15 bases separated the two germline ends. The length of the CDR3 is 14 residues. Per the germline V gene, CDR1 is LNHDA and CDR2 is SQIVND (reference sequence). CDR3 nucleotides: TGTGCCAGTAGTACGTACGGGGGCTTGGACACCATATATTTT. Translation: CASSTYGGLDTIYF. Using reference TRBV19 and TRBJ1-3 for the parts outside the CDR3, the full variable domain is DGGITQSPKYLFRKEGQNVTLSCEQNLNHDAMYWYRQDPGQGLRLIYYSQIVNDFQKGDIAEGYSVSREKKESFPLTVTSAQKNPTAFYLCASSTYGGLDTIYFGEGSWLTVV.

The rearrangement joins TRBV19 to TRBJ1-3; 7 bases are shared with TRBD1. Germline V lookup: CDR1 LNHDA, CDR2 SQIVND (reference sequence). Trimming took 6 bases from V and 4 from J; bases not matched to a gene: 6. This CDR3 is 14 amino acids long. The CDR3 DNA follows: TGTGCCAGTAGCCACAGGGGAGAAGGAAACACCATATATTTT. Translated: CASSHRGEGNTIYF.

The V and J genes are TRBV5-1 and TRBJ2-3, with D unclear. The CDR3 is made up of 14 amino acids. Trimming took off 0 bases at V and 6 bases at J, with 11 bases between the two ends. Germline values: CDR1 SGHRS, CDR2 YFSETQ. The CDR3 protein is CASSLGKVGDTQYF. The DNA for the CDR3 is TGCGCCAGCAGCTTGGGGAAGGTTGGCGATACGCAGTATTTT.

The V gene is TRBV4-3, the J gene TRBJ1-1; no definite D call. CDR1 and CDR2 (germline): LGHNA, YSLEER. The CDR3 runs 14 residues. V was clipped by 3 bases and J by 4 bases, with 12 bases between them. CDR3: CASSQSIGSTEAFF. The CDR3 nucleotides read TGCGCCAGCAGCCAGTCGATCGGGAGCACTGAAGCTTTCTTT.

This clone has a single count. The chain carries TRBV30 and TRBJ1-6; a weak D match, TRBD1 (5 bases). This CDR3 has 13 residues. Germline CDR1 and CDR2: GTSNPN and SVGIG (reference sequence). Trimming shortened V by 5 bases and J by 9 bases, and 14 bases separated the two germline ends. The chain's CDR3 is CAWETDTGSPLHF. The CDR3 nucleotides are TGTGCCTGGGAGACAGACACGGGTTCACCCCTCCACTTT.

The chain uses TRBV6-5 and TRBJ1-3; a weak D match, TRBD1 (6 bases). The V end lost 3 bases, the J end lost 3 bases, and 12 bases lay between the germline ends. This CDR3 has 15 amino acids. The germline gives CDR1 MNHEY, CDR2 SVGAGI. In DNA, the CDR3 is TGTGCCAGCAGTTATAACAGGGATGGTGGAAACACCATATATTTT. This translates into CASSYNRDGGNTIYF.

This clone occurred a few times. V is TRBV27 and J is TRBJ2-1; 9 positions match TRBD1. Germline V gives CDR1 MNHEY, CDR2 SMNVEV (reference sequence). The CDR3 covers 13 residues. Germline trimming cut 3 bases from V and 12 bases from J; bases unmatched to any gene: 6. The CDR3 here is CASSFGTGILQFF. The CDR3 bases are TGTGCCAGCAGTTTCGGGACAGGGATTTTGCAGTTCTTC.

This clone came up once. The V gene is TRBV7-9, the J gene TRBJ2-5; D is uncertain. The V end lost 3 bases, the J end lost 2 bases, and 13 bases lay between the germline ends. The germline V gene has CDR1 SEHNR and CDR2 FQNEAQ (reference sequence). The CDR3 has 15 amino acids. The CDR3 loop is CASSLLSSPQETQYF. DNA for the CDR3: TGTGCCAGCAGCTTGCTAAGTAGTCCTCAAGAGACCCAGTACTTC.

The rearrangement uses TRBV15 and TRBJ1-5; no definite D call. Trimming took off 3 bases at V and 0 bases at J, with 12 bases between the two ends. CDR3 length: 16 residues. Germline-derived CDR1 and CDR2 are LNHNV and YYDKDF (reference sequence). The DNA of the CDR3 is TGTGCCACCAGCAGGGGTGGCTCGTATAGCAATCAGCCCCAGCATTTT. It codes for CATSRGGSYSNQPQHF.

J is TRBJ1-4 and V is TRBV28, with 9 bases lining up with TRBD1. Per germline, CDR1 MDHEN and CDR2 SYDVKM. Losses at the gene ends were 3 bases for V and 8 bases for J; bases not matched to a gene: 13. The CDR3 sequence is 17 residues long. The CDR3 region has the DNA TGTGCCAGCAGTTTGGAGGGTGCGGGACAGGGCTGGGAAAAACTGTTTTTT. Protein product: CASSLEGAGQGWEKLFF.

Here the CDR3 DNA reads TGTGCCAGCAGCCAAAGTTTATCAGGGGGCCAAAACACCATATATTTT. Amino acids: CASSQSLSGGQNTIYF. This rearrangement joins TRBV3-1 (or the pseudogene TRBV3-2) to TRBJ1-3; TRBD1 aligns across 8 bases. The trim removed 2 bases at V and 6 bases at J, leaving 9 bases unmatched. The CDR3 length is 16 residues. Germline loops: CDR1 LGHDT, CDR2 YNNKEL (reference sequence).

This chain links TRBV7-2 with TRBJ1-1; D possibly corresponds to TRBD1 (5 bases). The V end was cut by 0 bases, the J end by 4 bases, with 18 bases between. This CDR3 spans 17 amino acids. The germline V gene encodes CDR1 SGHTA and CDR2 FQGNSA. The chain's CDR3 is CASSLAERFSQGTEAFF. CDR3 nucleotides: TGTGCCAGCAGCTTAGCGGAGAGGTTTAGCCAGGGCACTGAAGCTTTCTTT.

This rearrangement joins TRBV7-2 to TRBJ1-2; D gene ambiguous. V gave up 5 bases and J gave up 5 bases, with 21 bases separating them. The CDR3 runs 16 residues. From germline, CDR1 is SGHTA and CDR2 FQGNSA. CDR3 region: CASSNSRDLDPYGYTF. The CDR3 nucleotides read TGTGCCAGCAGCAACTCGCGCGACCTAGACCCGTATGGCTACACCTTC.

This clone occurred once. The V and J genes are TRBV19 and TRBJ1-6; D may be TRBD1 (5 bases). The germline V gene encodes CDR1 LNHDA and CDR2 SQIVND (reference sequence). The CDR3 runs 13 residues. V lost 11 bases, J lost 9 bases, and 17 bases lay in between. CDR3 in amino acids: CASQRGGVSPLHF. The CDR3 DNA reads TGTGCCTCGCAACGCGGGGGGGTTTCACCCCTCCACTTT.

DNA for the CDR3: TGTGCCAGCAGCTCGCCGGGACAGGGTCAAGAGACCCAGTACTTC. It encodes CASSSPGQGQETQYF. This chain joins TRBV28 and TRBJ2-5, with TRBD1 matching 9 bases. CDR3 length: 15 residues. V dropped 6 bases and J dropped 2; count of bases not matched to a gene: 7. The germline CDR1 and CDR2 sequences are MDHEN and SYDVKM.

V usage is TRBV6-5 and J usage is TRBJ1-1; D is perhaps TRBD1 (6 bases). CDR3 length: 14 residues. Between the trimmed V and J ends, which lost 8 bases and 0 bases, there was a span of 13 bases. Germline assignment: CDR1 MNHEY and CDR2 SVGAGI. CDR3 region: CASVRGQLNTEAFF. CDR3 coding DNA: TGTGCCAGCGTGCGGGGACAATTGAACACTGAAGCTTTCTTT.